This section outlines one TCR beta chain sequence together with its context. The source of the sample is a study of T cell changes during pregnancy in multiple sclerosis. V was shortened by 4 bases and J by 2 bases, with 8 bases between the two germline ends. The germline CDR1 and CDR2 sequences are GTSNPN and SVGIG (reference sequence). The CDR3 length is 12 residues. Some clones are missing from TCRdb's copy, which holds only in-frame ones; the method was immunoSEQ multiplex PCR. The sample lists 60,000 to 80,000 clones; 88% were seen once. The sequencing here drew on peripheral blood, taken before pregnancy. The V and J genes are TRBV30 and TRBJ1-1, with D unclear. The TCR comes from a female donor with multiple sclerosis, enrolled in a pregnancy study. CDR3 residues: CAWTRDNTEAFF. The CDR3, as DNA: TGTGCCTGGACTCGGGATAACACTGAAGCTTTCTTT.